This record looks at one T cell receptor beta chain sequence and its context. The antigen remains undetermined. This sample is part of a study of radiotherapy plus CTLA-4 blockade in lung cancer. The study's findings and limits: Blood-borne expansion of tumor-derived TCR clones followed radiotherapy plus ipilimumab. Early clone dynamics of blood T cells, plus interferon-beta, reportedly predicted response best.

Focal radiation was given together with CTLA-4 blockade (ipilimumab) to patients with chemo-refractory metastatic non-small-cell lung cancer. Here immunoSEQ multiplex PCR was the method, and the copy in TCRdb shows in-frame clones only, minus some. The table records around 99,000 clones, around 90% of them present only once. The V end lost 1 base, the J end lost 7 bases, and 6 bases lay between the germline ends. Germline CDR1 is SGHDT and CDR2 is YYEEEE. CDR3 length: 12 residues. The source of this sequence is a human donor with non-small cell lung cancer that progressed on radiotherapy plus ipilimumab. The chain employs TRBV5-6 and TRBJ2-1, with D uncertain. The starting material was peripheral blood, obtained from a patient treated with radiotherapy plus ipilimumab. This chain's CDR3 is CASSLLLNEQFF. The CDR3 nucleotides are TGTGCCAGCAGCTTGTTATTGAATGAGCAGTTCTTC.